The text below deals with one T cell receptor beta chain. This specimen belongs to a study of blood T cell repertoires in COVID-19. V lost 5 bases and J lost 1, with 9 bases in between. CDR1 MDHEN and CDR2 SYDVKM come from the germline V gene. There are 14 residues in the CDR3. The repertoire was sequenced with immunoSEQ multiplex PCR; TCRdb's copy has only in-frame clones and lacks some. The data contain 310,000 or so clones, 80% to 90% of them singletons. The chain employs TRBV28 and TRBJ2-1; TRBD1 is a possible D gene (6 bases). The receptor comes from a man aged 25-45 years with COVID-19, enrolled during active disease. The specimen sequenced was peripheral blood. CDR3 nucleotide sequence: TGTGCCAGCAGTCTGAGGGGGTCCTACAATGAGCAGTTCTTC. Protein sequence: CASSLRGSYNEQFF.